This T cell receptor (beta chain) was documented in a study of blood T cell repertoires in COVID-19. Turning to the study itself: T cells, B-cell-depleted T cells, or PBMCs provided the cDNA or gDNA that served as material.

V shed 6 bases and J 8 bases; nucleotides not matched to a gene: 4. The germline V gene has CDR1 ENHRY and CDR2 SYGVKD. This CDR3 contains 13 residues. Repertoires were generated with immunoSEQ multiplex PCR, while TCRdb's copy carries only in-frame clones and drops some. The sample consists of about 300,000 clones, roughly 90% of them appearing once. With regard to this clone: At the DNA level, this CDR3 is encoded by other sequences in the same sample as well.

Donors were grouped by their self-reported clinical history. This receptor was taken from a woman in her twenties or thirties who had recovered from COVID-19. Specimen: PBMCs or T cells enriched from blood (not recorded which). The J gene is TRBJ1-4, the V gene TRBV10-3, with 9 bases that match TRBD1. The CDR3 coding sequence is TGTGCCATCAGGGGACAGGGTGGAGAAAAACTGTTTTTT. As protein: CAIRGQGGEKLFF.